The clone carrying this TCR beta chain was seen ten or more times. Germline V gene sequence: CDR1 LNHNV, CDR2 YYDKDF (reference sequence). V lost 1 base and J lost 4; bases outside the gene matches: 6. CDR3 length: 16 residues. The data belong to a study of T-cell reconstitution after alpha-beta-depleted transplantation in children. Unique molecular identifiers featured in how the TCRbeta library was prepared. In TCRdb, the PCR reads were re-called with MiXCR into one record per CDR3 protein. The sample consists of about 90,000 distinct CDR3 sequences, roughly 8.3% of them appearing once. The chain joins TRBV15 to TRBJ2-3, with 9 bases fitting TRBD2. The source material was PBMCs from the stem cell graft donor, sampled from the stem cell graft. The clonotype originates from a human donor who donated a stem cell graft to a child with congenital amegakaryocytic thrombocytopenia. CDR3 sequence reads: CATSRGMGLAADTQYF. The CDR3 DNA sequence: TGTGCCACCAGCAGAGGAATGGGACTAGCTGCAGATACGCAGTATTTT.